The entry below describes one T cell receptor beta chain. The CDR3 spans 17 residues. V was cut by 3 bases and J by 0 bases, with 12 bases left in between. Germline V lookup: CDR1 MDHEN, CDR2 SYDVKM. These data come from a study of blood T cell repertoires in COVID-19. About the research overall: In each case, the material was cDNA or gDNA derived from T cells, B-cell-depleted T cells, or PBMCs.

Study processing details: How many nucleated cells were present was estimated from reference gene primer amplification. Profiled with immunoSEQ multiplex PCR; TCRdb holds only in-frame clones, not every one. Clone size and V and J calls were adopted from that table, with D and trimming inferred from the DNA. The table has around 300,000 clones, approximately 90% seen once; the top ten hold 3%. All enrollees were roughly 18 to 90 years old and from 24 US areas. Participant reports of clinical history set cohort assignment. The rearrangement links TRBV28 to TRBJ2-6, with D uncertain. Sequenced: PBMCs or T cells enriched from blood (not recorded which). The TCR originated in a woman in her fifties or sixties who had recovered from COVID-19. CDR3 protein: CASSLVRRSSGANVLTF. Written as DNA, the CDR3 is TGTGCCAGCAGTTTGGTTCGGCGGAGCTCTGGGGCCAACGTCCTGACTTTC.